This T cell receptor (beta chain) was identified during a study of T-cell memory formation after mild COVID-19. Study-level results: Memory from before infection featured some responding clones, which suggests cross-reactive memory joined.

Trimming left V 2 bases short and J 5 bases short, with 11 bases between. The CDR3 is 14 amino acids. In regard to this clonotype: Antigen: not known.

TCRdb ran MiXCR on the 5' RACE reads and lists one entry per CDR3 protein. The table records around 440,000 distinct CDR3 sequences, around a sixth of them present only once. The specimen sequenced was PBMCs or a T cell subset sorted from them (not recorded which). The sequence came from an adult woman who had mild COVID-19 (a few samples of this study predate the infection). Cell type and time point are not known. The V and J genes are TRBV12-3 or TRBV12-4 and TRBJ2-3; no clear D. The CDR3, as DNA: TGTGCCAGCAGTTTAAGGGCTCTACAAGATACGCAGTATTTT. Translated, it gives CASSLRALQDTQYF.